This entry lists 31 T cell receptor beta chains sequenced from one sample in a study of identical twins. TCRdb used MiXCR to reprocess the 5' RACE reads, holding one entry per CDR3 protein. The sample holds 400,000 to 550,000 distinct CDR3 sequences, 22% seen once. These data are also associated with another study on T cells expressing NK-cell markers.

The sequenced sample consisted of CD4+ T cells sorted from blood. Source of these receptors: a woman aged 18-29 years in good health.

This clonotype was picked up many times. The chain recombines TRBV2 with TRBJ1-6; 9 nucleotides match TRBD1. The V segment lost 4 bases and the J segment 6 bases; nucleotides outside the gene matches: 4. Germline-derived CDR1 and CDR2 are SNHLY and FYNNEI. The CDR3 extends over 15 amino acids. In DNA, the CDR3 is TGTGCCAGCAGTGGTACAGGGGGCGCTAATTCACCCCTCCACTTT. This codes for CASSGTGGANSPLHF.

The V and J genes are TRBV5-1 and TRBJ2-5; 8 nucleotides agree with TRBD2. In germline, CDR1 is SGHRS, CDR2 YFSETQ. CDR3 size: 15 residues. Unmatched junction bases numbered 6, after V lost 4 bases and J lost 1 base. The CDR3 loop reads CASSAGLGFQETQYF. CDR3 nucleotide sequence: TGCGCCAGCAGCGCGGGACTAGGGTTCCAAGAGACCCAGTACTTC. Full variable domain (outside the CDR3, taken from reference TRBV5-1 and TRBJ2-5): KAGVTQTPRYLIKTRGQQVTLSCSPISGHRSVSWYQQTPGQGLQFLFEYFSETQRNKGNFPGRFSGRQFSNSRSEMNVSTLELGDSALYLCASSAGLGFQETQYFGPGTRLLVL.

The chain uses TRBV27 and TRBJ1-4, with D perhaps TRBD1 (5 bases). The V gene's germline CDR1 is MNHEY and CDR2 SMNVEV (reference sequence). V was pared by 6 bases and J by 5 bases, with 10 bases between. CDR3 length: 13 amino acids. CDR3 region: CASSINRNEKLFF. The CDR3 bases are TGTGCCAGCAGCATAAACAGGAATGAAAAACTGTTTTTT.

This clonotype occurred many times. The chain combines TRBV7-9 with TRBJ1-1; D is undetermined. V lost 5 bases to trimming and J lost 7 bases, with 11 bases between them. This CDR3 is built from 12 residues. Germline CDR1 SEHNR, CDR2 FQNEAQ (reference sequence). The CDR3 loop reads CASSPLGVEAFF. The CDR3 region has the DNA TGTGCCAGCAGCCCCCTTGGGGTTGAAGCTTTCTTT.

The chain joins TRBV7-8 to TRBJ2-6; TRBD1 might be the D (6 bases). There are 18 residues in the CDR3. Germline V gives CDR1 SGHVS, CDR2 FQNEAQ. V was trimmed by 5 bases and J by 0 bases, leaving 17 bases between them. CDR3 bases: TGTGCCAGCAGCGCCCCCCCACAGGGCTTCTCTGGGGCCAACGTCCTGACTTTC. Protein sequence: CASSAPPQGFSGANVLTF.

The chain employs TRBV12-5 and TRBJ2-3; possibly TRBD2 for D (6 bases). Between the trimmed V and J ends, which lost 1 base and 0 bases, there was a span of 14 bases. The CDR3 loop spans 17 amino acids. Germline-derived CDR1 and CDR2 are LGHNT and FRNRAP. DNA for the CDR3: TGTGCTAGTGGTTTGGAACAGCGGGTCCGAAGCACAGATACGCAGTATTTT. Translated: CASGLEQRVRSTDTQYF.

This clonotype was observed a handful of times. The CDR3 nucleotides are TGTGCCAGCTCACCTAGCCCCGATTCCGCGACCCAGTACTTC. Amino acids: CASSPSPDSATQYF. The rearrangement links TRBV18 to TRBJ2-5; D gene uncertain. The germline V gene has CDR1 KGHSH and CDR2 LQKENI. The CDR3 consists of 14 residues. Trimming removed 3 bases from V and 7 bases from J, with 15 bases in between. The whole variable domain, remainder taken from reference TRBV18 and TRBJ2-5, is NAGVMQNPRHLVRRRGQEARLRCSPMKGHSHVYWYRQLPEEGLKFMVYLQKENIIDESGMPKERFSAEFPKEGPSILRIQQVVRGDSAAYFCASSPSPDSATQYFGPGTRLLVL.

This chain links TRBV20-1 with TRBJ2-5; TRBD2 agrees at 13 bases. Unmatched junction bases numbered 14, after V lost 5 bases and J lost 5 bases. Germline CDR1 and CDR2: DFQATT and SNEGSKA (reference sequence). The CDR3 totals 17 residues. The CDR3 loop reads CSAPTSGRPVRGETQYF. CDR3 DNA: TGCAGTGCTCCGACTAGCGGGAGGCCGGTGAGGGGGGAGACCCAGTACTTC.

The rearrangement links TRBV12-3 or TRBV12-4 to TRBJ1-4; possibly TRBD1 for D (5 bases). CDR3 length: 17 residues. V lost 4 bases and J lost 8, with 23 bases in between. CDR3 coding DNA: TGTGCCAGCAGTTCAACCTGGGGGTGGGGATTTAGGGAAAAACTGTTTTTT. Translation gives CASSSTWGWGFREKLFF.

CDR3 loop: CASSFEPRGGNQPQHF. CDR3 in DNA: TGTGCCAGCAGCTTTGAGCCTCGGGGGGGCAATCAGCCCCAGCATTTT. The chain links TRBV5-5 to TRBJ1-5; a possible D gene is TRBD1 (5 bases). Germline CDR1 and CDR2: SGHKS and YYEKEE (reference sequence). V lost 2 bases and J lost 2, with 14 bases in between. The CDR3 covers 16 residues.

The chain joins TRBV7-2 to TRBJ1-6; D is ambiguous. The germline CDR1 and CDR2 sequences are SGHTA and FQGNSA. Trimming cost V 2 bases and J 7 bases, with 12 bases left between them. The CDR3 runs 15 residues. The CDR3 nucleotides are TGTGCCAGCAGCTTAAGTTTTGCGGGGAATTCACCCCTCCACTTT. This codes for CASSLSFAGNSPLHF.

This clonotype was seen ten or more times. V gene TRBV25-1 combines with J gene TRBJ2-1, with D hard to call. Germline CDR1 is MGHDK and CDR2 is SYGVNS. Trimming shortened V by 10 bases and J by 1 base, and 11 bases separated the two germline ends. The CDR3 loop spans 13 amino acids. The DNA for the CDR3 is TGTGCCACTAGACACTATTCCTACAATGAGCAGTTCTTC. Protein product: CATRHYSYNEQFF. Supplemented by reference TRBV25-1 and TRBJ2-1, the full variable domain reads EADIYQTPRYLVIGTGKKITLECSQTMGHDKMYWYQQDPGMELHLIHYSYGVNSTEKGDLSSESTVSRIRTEHFPLTLESARPSHTSQYLCATRHYSYNEQFFGPGTRLTVL.

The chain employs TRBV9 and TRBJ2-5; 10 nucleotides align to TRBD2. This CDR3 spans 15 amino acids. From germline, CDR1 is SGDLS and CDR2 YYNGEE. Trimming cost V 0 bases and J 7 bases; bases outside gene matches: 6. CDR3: CASSVEPSGSGTQYF. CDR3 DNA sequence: TGTGCCAGCAGCGTAGAGCCTAGCGGGAGTGGGACCCAGTACTTC.

The CDR3 bases are TGTGCCAGCAGTTACTCGCGTCTAGGGCTCTATGGCTACACCTTC. It codes for CASSYSRLGLYGYTF. The chain combines TRBV6-5 with TRBJ1-2; no definite D call. The CDR3 spans 15 residues. The germline CDR1 and CDR2 sequences are MNHEY and SVGAGI. With 0 bases removed from V and 4 bases from J, the gap between germline ends came to 12 bases.

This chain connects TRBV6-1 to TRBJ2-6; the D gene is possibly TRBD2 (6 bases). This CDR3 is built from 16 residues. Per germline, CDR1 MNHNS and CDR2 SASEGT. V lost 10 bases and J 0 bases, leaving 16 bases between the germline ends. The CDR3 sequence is CATLQAGYSGANVLTF. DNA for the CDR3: TGTGCCACCCTACAGGCGGGATACTCTGGGGCCAACGTCCTGACTTTC.

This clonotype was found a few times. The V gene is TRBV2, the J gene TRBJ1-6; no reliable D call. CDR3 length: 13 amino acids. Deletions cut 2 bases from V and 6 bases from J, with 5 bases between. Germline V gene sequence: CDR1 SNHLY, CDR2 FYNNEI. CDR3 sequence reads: CASSERSNSPLHF. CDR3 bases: TGTGCCAGCAGTGAAAGGAGTAATTCACCCCTCCACTTT.

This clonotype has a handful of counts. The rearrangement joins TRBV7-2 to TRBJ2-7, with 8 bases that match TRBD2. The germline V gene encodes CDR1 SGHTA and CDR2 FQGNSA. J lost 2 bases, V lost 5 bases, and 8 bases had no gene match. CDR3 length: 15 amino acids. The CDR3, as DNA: TGTGCCAGCAGCCCCCGGTCGGGGGGGGCCTACGAGCAGTACTTC. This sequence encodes CASSPRSGGAYEQYF.

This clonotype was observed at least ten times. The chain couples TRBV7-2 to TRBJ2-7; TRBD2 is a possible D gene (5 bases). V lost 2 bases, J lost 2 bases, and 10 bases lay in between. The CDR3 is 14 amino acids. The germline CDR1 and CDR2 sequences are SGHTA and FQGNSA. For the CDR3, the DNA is TGTGCCAGCAGCTTACAGGTGGAGGCCTACGAGCAGTACTTC. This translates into CASSLQVEAYEQYF. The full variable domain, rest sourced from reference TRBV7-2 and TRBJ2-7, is GAGVSQSPSNKVTEKGKDVELRCDPISGHTALYWYRQSLGQGLEFLIYFQGNSAPDKSGLPSDRFSAERTGGSVSTLTIQRTQQEDSAVYLCASSLQVEAYEQYFGPGTRLTVT.

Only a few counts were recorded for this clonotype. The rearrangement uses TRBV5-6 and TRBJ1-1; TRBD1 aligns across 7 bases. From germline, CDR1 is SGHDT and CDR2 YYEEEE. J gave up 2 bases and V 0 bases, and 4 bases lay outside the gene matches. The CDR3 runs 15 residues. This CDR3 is CASSLVDRDNTEAFF. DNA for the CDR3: TGTGCCAGCAGCTTGGTCGACAGGGACAACACTGAAGCTTTCTTT.

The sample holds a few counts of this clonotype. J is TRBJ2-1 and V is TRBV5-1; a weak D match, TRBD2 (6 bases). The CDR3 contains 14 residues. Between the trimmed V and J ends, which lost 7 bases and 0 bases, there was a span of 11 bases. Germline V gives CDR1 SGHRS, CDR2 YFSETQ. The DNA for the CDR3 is TGCGCCAGCCGCAGGGACTCCTCCTACAATGAGCAGTTCTTC. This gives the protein CASRRDSSYNEQFF.

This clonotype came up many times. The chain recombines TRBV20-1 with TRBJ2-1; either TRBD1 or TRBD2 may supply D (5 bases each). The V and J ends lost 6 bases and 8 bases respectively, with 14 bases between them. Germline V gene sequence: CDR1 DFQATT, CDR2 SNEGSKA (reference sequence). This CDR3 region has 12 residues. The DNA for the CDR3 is TGCAGTGCCCGAAGGGGAGTTTATGAGCAGTTCTTC. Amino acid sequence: CSARRGVYEQFF.

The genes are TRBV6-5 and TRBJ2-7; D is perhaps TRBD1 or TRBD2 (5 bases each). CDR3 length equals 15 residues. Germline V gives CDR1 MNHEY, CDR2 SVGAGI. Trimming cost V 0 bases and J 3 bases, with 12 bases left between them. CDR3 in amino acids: CASSYSRGPYYEQYF. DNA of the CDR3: TGTGCCAGCAGTTACTCTAGGGGACCCTACTACGAGCAGTACTTC.

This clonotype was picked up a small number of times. CDR3 coding DNA: TGTGCCAGCAGCGACGACAGTGGACTTTCCTACGAGCAGTACTTC. Translated, it gives CASSDDSGLSYEQYF. The chain uses TRBV9 and TRBJ2-7; TRBD1 or TRBD2 may be the D gene (5 bases each). The V and J ends lost 3 bases and 1 base respectively, with 14 bases between them. The CDR3 sequence is 15 residues long. Germline CDR1 reads SGDLS; CDR2 reads YYNGEE.

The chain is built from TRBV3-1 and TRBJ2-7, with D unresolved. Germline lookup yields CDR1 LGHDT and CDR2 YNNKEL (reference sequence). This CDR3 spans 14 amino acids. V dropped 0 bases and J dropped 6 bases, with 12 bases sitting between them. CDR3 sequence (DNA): TGTGCCAGCAGCCAAGACATAGGACCGGCCGAGCAGTACTTC. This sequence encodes CASSQDIGPAEQYF.

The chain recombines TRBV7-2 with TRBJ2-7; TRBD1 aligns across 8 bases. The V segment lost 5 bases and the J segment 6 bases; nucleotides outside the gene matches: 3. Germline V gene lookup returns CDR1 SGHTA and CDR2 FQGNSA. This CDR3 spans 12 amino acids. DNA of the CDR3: TGTGCCAGCAGCCTGGACAGGGTCGAGCAGTACTTC. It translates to CASSLDRVEQYF.

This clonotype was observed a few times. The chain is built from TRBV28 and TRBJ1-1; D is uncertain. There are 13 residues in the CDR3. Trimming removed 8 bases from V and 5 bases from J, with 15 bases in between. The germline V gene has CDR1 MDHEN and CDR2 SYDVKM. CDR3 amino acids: CASLSIGMTEAFF. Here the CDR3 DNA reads TGTGCCAGCCTGTCTATAGGGATGACTGAAGCTTTCTTT.

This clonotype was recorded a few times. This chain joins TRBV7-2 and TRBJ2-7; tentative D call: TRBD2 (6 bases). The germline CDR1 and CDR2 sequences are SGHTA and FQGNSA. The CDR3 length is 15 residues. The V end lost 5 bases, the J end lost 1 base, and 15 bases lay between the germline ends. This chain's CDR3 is CASSPMRGLSYEQYF. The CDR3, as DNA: TGTGCCAGCAGCCCGATGCGGGGCCTATCCTACGAGCAGTACTTC.

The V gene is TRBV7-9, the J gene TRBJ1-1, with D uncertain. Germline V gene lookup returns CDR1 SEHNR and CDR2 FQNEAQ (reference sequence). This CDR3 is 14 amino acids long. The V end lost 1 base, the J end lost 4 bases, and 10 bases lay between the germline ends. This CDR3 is CASSLEVEGTEAFF. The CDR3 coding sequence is TGTGCCAGCAGCTTAGAGGTTGAGGGCACTGAAGCTTTCTTT.

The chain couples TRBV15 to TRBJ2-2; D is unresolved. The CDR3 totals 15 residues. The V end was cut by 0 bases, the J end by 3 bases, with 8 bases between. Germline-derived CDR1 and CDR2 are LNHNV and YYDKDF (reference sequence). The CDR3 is CATSRDRRYTGELFF. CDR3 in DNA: TGTGCCACCAGCAGAGATCGACGGTACACCGGGGAGCTGTTTTTT.

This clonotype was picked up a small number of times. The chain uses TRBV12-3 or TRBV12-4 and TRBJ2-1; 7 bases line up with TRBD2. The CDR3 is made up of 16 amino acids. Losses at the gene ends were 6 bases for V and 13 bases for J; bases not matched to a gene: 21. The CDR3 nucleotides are TGTGCCAGCAGCCTCCTGTCCGGCGGGAGTTTAAGTGGTCAGTTCTTC. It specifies CASSLLSGGSLSGQFF.

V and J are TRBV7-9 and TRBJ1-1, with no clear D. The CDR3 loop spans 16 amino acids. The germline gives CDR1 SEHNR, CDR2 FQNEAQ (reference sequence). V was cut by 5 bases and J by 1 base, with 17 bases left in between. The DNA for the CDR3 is TGTGCCAGCAGCCGCCCCAGCGAGGATAGGAACACTGAAGCTTTCTTT. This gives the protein CASSRPSEDRNTEAFF. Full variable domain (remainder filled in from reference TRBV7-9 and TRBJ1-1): DTGVSQNPRHKITKRGQNVTFRCDPISEHNRLYWYRQTLGQGPEFLTYFQNEAQLEKSRLLSDRFSAERPKGSFSTLEIQRTEQGDSAMYLCASSRPSEDRNTEAFFGQGTRLTVV.